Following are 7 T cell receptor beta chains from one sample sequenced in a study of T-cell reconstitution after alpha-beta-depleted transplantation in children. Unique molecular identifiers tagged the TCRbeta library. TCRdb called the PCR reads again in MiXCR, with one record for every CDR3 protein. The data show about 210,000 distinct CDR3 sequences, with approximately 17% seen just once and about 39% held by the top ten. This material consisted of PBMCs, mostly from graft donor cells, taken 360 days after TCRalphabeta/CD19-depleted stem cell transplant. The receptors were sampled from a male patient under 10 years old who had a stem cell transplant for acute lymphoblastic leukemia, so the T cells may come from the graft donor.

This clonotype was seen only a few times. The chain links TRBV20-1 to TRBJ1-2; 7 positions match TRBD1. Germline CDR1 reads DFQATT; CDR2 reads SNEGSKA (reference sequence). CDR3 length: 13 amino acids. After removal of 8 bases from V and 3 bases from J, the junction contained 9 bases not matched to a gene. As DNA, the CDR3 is TGCAGTTCTATTCTCGGGACAGACTATGGCTACACCTTC. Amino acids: CSSILGTDYGYTF.

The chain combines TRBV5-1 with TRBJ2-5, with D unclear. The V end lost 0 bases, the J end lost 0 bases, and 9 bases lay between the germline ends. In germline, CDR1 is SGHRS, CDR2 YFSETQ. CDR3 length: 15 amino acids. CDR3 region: CASSLGRRYQETQYF. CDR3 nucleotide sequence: TGCGCCAGCAGCTTGGGGAGACGCTACCAAGAGACCCAGTACTTC. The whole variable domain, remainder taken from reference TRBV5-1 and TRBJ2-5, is KAGVTQTPRYLIKTRGQQVTLSCSPISGHRSVSWYQQTPGQGLQFLFEYFSETQRNKGNFPGRFSGRQFSNSRSEMNVSTLELGDSALYLCASSLGRRYQETQYFGPGTRLLVL.

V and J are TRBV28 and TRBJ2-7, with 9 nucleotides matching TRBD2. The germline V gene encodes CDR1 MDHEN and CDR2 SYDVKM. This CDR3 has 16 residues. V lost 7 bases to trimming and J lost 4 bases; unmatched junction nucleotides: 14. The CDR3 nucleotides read TGTGCCAGCATAGGGACTAGCCCTCCCCGCGGTTACGAGCAGTACTTC. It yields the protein CASIGTSPPRGYEQYF.

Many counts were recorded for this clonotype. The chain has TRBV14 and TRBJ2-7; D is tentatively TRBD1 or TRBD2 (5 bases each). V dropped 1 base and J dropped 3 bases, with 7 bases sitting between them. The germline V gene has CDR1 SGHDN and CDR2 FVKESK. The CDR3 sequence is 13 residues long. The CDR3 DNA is TGTGCCAGCAGCCAAGCGGGGCTCTACGAGCAGTACTTC. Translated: CASSQAGLYEQYF.

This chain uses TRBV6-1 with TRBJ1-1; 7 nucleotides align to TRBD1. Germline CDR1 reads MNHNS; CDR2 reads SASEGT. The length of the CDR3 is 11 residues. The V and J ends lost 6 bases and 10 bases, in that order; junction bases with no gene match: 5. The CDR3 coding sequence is TGTGCCAGCAGGACCGGGACAGTAGCTTTCTTT. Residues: CASRTGTVAFF.

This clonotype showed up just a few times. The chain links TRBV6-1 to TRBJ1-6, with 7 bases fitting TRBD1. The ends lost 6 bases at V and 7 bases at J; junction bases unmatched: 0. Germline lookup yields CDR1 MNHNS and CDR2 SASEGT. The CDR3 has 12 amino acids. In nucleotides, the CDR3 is TGTGCCAGCAGCAGGGGGAATTCACCCCTCCACTTT. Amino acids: CASSRGNSPLHF.

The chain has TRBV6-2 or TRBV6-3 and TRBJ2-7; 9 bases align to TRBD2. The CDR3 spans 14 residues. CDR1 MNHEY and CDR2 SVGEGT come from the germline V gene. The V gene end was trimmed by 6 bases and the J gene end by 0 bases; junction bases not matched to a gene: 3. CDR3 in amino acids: CASSRSGGSYEQYF. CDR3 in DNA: TGTGCCAGCAGCCGTAGCGGGGGCTCCTACGAGCAGTACTTC.